Listed below are T cell receptor beta chains from one sample, sequenced in a study of cytomegalovirus exposure and HLA in healthy donors. TCRdb keeps only in-frame clones here, not all; method: immunoSEQ multiplex PCR. The sample carries 180,000 or so clones, 76% recorded once. Sequenced input: PBMCs. These receptor sequences come from a man younger than 35 in good health and CMV-seronegative. Each CDR3 is given with its conserved first and last residue. D genes are given only for firm matches. Where a row states a size, it is once, few, many or the class of an expanded clone; other rows omit it.

DNA: TGTGCCAGCAGCCCGGGACAGGGACGGGGGGATAATTCACCCCTCCACTTT; CDR3: CASSPGQGRGDNSPLHF; D: TRBD1; size: -; V: TRBV7-9; J: TRBJ1-6
DNA: TGTGCCAGCAGGGTAATATCGGGTGAAGCTTTCTTT; CDR3: CASRVISGEAFF; D: -; size: once; V: TRBV2; J: TRBJ1-1
DNA: TGTGCCTGGACCCGGCTAGCGGGAGCCCGAGACACCGGGGAGCTGTTTTTT; CDR3: CAWTRLAGARDTGELFF; D: TRBD2; size: -; V: TRBV30; J: TRBJ2-2
DNA: TGTGCCAGCAGTTACTCCACCAGGGTGCGAAACACCATATATTTT; CDR3: CASSYSTRVRNTIYF; D: -; size: once; V: TRBV6-5; J: TRBJ1-3
DNA: TGTGCCAGCAGCCCCTCAGGGACTAGCGGGGTAGATACGCAGTATTTT; CDR3: CASSPSGTSGVDTQYF; D: TRBD2; size: -; V: TRBV4-2; J: TRBJ2-3
DNA: TGCGCCAGCAGCCAAGCCTCGCGAGGTCTTGCCTCTGGAAACACCATATATTTT; CDR3: CASSQASRGLASGNTIYF; D: -; size: -; V: TRBV4-1; J: TRBJ1-3
DNA: TGTGCCAGCAGTGAGGGTTGGTTGTCCTATAATTCACCCCTCCACTTT; CDR3: CASSEGWLSYNSPLHF; D: -; size: -; V: TRBV27; J: TRBJ1-6
DNA: TGTGCCAGCAGCTTAGCTCTCCAGGGGGATACGCAGTATTTT; CDR3: CASSLALQGDTQYF; D: -; size: -; V: TRBV7-3; J: TRBJ2-3
DNA: TGTGCCAGCAGTTACGGGGGGGCGAGCTACACCTTC; CDR3: CASSYGGASYTF; D: -; size: -; V: TRBV6-5; J: TRBJ1-2
DNA: TGTGCCAGCAGCTTGGATTTACAAAACACCGGGGAGCTGTTTTTT; CDR3: CASSLDLQNTGELFF; D: -; size: -; V: TRBV5-4; J: TRBJ2-2
DNA: TGTGCCAGTAGCCTTCTCGGAAACACCATATATTTT; CDR3: CASSLLGNTIYF; D: -; size: -; V: TRBV19; J: TRBJ1-3